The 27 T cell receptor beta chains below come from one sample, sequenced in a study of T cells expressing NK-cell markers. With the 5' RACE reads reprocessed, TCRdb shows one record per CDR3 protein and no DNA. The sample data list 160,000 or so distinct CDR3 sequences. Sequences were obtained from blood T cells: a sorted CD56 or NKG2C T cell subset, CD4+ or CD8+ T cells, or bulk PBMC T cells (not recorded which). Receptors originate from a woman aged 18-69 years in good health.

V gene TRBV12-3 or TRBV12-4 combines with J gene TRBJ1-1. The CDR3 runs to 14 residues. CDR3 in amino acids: CATRRQGVNAEAFF.

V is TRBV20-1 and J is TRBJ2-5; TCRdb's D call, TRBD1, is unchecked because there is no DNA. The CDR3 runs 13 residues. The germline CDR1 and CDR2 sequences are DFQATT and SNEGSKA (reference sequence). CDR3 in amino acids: CSAEGQLQETQYF.

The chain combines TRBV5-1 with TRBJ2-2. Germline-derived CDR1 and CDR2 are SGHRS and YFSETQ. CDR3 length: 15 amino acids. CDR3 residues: CASSTEGRNTGELFF.

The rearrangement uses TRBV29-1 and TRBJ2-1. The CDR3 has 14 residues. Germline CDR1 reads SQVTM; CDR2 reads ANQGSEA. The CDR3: CSVGSFYSYNEQFF.

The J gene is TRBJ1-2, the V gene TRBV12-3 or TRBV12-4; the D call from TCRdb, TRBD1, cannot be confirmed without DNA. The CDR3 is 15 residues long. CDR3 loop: CASSKGGVGIYGYTF.

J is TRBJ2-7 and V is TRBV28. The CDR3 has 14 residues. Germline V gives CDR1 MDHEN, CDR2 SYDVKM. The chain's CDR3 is CASSSPVGTYEQYF.

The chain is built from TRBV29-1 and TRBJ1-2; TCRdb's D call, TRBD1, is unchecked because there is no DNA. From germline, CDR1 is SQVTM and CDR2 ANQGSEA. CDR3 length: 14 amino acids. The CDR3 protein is CSVDTGGLGNGYTF.

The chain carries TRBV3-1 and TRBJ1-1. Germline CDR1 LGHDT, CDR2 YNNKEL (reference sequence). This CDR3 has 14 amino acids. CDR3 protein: CASSQDAGVAEAFF.

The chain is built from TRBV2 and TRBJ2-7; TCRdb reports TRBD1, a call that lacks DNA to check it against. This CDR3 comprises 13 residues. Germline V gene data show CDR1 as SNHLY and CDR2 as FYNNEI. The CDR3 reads CASAGQGATEQYF.

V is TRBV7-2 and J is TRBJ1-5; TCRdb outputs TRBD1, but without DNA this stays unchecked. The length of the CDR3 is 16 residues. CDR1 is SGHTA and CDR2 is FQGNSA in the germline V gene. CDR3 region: CASSLVFWAGNQPQHF.

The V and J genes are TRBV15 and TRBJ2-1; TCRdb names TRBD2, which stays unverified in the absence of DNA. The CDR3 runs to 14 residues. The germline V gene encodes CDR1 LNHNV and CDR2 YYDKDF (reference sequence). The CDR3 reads CATSTGTRLNEQFF.

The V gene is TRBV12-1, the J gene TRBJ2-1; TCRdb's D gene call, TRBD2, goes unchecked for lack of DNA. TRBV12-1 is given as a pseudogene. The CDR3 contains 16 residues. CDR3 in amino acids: CASSFSGADLYNEQFF.

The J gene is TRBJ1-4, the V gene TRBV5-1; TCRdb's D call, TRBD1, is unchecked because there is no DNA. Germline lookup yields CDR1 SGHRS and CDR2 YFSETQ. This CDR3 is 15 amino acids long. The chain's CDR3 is CASSLGTPLAEKLFF.

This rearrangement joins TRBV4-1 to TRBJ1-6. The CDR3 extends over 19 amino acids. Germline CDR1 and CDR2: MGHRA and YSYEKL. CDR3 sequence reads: CASSPQTVGLSSYNSPLHF.

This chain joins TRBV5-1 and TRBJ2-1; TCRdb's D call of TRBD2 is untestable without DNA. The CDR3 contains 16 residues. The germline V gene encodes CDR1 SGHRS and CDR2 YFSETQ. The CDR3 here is CASSLVAGVGYNEQFF. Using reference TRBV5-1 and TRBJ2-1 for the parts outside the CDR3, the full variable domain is KAGVTQTPRYLIKTRGQQVTLSCSPISGHRSVSWYQQTPGQGLQFLFEYFSETQRNKGNFPGRFSGRQFSNSRSEMNVSTLELGDSALYLCASSLVAGVGYNEQFFGPGTRLTVL.

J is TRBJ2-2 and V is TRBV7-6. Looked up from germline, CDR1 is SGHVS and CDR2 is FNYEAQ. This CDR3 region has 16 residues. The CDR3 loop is CASSLAGIANTGELFF.

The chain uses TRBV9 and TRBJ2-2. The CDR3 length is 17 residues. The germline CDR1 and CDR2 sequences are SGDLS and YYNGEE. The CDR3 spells CASSVFSRTANTGELFF.

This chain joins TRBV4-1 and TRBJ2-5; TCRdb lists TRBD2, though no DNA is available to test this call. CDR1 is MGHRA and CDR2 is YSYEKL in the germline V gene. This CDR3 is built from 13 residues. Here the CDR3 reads CASSQVGGETQYF.

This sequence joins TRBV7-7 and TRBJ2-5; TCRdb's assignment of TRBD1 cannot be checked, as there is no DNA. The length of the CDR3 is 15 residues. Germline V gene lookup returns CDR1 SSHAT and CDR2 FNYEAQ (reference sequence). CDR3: CASSLVGHDQETQYF.

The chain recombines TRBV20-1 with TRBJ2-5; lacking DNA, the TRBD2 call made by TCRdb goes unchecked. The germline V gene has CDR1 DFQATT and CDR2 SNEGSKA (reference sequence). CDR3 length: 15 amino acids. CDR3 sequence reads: CSALPDAGGQETQYF.

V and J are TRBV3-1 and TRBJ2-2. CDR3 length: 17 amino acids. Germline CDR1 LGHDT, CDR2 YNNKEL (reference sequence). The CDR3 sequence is CASSQMRLVVDTGELFF.

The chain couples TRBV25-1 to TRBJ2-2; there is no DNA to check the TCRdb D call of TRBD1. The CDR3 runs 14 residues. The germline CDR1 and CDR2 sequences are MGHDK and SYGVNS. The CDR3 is CASSPLGPTGELFF.

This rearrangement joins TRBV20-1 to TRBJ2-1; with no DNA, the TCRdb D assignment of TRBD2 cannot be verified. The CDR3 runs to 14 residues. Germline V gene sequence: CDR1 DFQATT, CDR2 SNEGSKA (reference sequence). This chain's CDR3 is CSARSGRARNEQFF.

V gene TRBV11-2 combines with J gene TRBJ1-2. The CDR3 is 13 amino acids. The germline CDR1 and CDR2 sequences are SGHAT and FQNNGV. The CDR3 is CASSLEAVRGYTF. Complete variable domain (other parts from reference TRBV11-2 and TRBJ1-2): EAGVAQSPRYKIIEKRQSVAFWCNPISGHATLYWYQQILGQGPKLLIQFQNNGVVDDSQLPKDRFSAERLKGVDSTLKIQPAKLEDSAVYLCASSLEAVRGYTFGSGTRLTVV.

The CDR3 region is CASSLSFLRDGSETQYF. The rearrangement joins TRBV5-1 to TRBJ2-5. The CDR3 length is 17 residues. CDR1 is SGHRS and CDR2 is YFSETQ in the germline V gene.

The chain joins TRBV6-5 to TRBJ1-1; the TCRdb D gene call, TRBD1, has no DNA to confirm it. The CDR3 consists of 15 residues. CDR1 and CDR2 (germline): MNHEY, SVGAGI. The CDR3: CASSYPGGRYSEAFF.

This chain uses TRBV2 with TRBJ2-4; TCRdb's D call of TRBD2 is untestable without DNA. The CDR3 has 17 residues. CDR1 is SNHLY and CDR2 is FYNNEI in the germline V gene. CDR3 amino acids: CASSATRLTGDKNIQYF.